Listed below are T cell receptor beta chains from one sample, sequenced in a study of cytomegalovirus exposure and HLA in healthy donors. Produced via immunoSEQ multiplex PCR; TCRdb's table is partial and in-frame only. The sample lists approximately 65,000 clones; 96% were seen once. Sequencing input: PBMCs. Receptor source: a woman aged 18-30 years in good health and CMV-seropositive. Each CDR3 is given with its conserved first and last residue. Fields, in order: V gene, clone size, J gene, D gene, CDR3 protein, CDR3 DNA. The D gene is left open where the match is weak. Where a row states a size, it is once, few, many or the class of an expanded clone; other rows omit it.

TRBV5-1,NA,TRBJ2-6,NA,CASSSDQWGGGANVLTF,TGCGCCAGCAGCTCCGACCAGTGGGGCGGTGGGGCCAACGTCCTGACTTTC
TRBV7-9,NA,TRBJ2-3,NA,CASSPDTDTQYF,TGTGCCAGCAGCCCAGACACAGATACGCAGTATTTT
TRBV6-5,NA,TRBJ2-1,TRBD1,CASGTGTYNEQFF,TGTGCCAGCGGGACAGGGACCTACAATGAGCAGTTCTTC
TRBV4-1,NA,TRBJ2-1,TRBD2,CASSQLAGAVGEQFF,TGCGCCAGCAGCCAACTAGCGGGAGCGGTAGGGGAGCAGTTCTTC
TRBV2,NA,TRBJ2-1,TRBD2,CASTRGQTSGRLVGEQFF,TGTGCCAGCACTCGAGGTCAGACTAGCGGGCGGCTTGTAGGTGAGCAGTTCTTC
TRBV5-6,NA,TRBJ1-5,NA,CASSVGPQGPQHF,TGTGCCAGCAGCGTGGGACCTCAGGGCCCCCAGCATTTT
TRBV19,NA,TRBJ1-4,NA,CASHQHPGATNEKLFF,TGTGCCAGCCACCAACACCCGGGGGCAACTAATGAAAAACTGTTTTTT
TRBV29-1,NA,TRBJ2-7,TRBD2,CSVEVPGLAVYEQYF,TGCAGCGTTGAGGTTCCGGGACTAGCCGTCTACGAGCAGTACTTC
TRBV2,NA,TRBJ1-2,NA,CASMLDQGPYYGYTF,TGTGCCAGCATGTTAGACCAGGGGCCTTACTATGGCTACACCTTC
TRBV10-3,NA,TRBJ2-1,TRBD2,CAISEQRELNNEQFF,TGTGCCATCAGTGAGCAGCGGGAGTTAAACAATGAGCAGTTCTTC
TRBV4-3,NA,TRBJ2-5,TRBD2,CASSWDYPYPTQYF,TGCGCCAGCAGCTGGGACTACCCTTACCCGACCCAGTACTTC
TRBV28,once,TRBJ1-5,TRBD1,CASRPYLYRDRGRGQPQHF,TGTGCCAGCAGACCTTACCTCTACCGGGACAGGGGGCGCGGGCAGCCCCAGCATTTT
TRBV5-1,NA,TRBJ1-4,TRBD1,CASSSGQGSVGEKLFF,TGCGCCAGCAGCTCGGGACAGGGGAGTGTCGGTGAAAAACTGTTTTTT
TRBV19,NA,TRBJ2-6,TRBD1,CARGQGPSGANVLTF,TGTGCCAGGGGACAGGGCCCCTCTGGGGCCAACGTCCTGACTTTC
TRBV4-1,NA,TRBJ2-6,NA,CASSNRVGANVLTF,TGCGCCAGCAGCAACCGAGTGGGGGCCAACGTCCTGACTTTC
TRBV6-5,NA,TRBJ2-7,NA,CASSRTTSYEQYF,TGTGCCAGCAGCCGGACTACCTCCTACGAGCAGTACTTC
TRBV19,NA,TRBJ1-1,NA,CASSIKEYTEAFF,TGTGCCAGTAGTATAAAGGAGTACACTGAAGCTTTCTTT
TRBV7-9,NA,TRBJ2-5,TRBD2,CASSLTKRLAGPQETQYF,TGTGCCAGCAGCTTAACAAAAAGGTTAGCGGGCCCTCAAGAGACCCAGTACTTC
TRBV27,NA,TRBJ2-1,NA,CASSPRLGRHNEQFF,TGTGCCAGCAGTCCTCGACTAGGGCGCCACAATGAGCAGTTCTTC
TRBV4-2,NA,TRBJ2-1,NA,CASSHPIGGYNEQFF,TGTGCCAGCAGCCACCCTATCGGGGGCTACAATGAGCAGTTCTTC
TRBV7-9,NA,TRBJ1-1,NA,CASSPVPIEAFF,TGTGCCAGCAGCCCGGTCCCGATCGAAGCTTTCTTT
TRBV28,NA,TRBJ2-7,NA,CASSTTNNYEQYF,TGTGCCAGCAGTACCACCAACAACTACGAGCAGTACTTC
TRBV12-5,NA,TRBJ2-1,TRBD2,CASGPGTAGEAQFF,TGTGCTAGTGGCCCTGGGACGGCGGGAGAGGCGCAGTTCTTC
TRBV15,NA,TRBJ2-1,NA,CATSRVSGNEQFF,TGTGCCACCAGCAGGGTATCGGGCAATGAGCAGTTCTTC
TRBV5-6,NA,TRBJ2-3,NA,CASSLSGVDTQYF,TGTGCCAGCAGCTTGTCGGGGGTAGATACGCAGTATTTT
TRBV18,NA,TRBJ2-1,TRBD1,CASSSTGGGYNEQFF,TGTGCCAGCTCGTCCACAGGGGGAGGCTACAATGAGCAGTTCTTC
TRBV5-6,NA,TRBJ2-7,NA,CASSLGTTLYEQYF,TGTGCCAGCAGCTTGGGGACTACGCTCTACGAGCAGTACTTC
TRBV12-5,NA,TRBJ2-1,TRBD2,CASGLVGPTSGRARNEQFF,TGTGCTAGTGGTTTGGTGGGGCCTACTAGCGGGAGGGCCCGGAATGAGCAGTTCTTC
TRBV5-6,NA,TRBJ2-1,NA,CASSLGGTNEQFF,TGTGCCAGCAGCTTGGGCGGGACCAATGAGCAGTTCTTC
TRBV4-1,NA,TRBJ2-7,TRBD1,CASSPSGTGLSYEQYF,TGCGCCAGCAGCCCCTCTGGGACAGGTCTTTCCTACGAGCAGTACTTC
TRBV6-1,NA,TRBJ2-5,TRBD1,CASSDGAGRGLETQYF,TGTGCCAGCAGTGATGGGGCGGGCAGGGGGCTGGAGACCCAGTACTTC
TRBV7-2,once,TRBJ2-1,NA,CASSRRYNEQFF,TGTGCCAGCAGCCGCAGGTACAATGAGCAGTTCTTC
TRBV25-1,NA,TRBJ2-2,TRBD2,CASSGYSGTRNTGELFF,TGTGCCAGCAGTGGTTATTCCGGGACTAGGAACACCGGGGAGCTGTTTTTT
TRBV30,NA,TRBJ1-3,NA,CAWAVRVKAGNTIYF,TGTGCCTGGGCCGTGAGGGTGAAAGCTGGAAACACCATATATTTT
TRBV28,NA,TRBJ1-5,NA,CASSLSGGNNQPQHF,TGTGCCAGCAGTTTAAGTGGGGGGAACAATCAGCCCCAGCATTTT
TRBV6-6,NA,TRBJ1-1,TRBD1,CASSTGQGDTEAFF,TGTGCCAGCAGTACAGGACAGGGGGACACTGAAGCTTTCTTT
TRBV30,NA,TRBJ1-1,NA,CAWISGARTEAFF,TGTGCCTGGATCTCAGGGGCGCGGACTGAAGCTTTCTTT
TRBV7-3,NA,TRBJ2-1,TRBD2,CASSLAGLAGEDNEQFF,TGTGCCAGCAGCCTCGCCGGACTAGCGGGAGAGGACAATGAGCAGTTCTTC
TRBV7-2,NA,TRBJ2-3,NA,CASSLLASSTDTQYF,TGTGCCAGCAGCCTCCTAGCCTCTAGCACAGATACGCAGTATTTT
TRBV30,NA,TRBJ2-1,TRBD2,CAWSLAGVDEQFF,TGTGCCTGGTCACTAGCGGGAGTGGATGAGCAGTTCTTC
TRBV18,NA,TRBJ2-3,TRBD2,CASSPPSGRSLPDTQYF,TGTGCCAGCTCACCACCTAGCGGGAGGAGTCTCCCAGATACGCAGTATTTT
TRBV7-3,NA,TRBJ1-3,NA,CASSLSGSPGNTIYF,TGTGCCAGCAGCTTATCCGGGTCGCCTGGAAACACCATATATTTT
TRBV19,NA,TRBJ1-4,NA,CASSIRTSTNEKLFF,TGTGCCAGTAGTATTCGGACTTCCACGAATGAAAAACTGTTTTTT
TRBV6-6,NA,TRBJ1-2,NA,CASSYQSHYGYTF,TGTGCCAGCAGTTATCAGTCCCACTATGGCTACACCTTC
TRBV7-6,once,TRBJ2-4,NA,CASSTSSLNIQYF,TGTGCCAGCAGCACTAGCAGTCTAAACATTCAGTACTTC
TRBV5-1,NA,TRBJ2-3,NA,CASSLAGGSDTQYF,TGCGCCAGCAGCTTGGCTGGGGGGTCAGATACGCAGTATTTT
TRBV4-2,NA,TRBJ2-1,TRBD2,CASSRRGGGTSGIPSYNEQFF,TGTGCCAGCAGCCGCCGCGGGGGGGGGACTAGCGGGATTCCGTCCTACAATGAGCAGTTCTTC
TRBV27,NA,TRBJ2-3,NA,CASSRARRGTDTQYF,TGTGCCAGCAGTCGTGCTCGGAGGGGCACAGATACGCAGTATTTT
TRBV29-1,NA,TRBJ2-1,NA,CSVTFPSNEQFF,TGCAGCGTTACATTCCCCTCCAATGAGCAGTTCTTC
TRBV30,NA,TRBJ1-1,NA,CAWRTAMNTEAFF,TGTGCCTGGAGGACAGCTATGAACACTGAAGCTTTCTTT
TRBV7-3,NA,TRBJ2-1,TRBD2,CASSLMGGTYNEQFF,TGTGCCAGCAGCTTAATGGGGGGGACCTACAATGAGCAGTTCTTC
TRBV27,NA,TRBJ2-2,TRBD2,CASNPQGGSNTGELFF,TGTGCCAGCAATCCCCAGGGAGGGTCTAACACCGGGGAGCTGTTTTTT
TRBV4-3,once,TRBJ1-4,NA,CASSQDGGSTNEKLFF,TGCGCCAGCAGCCAAGATGGCGGTTCAACTAATGAAAAACTGTTTTTT
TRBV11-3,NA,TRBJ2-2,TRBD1,CASTGTGTPKGIVGELFF,TGTGCCAGCACCGGGACAGGGACTCCCAAAGGGATTGTCGGGGAGCTGTTTTTT
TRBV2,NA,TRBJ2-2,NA,CASSAGRSLTGELFF,TGTGCCAGCAGTGCTGGGAGGTCCCTCACCGGGGAGCTGTTTTTT